This TCR beta chain is from a study of blood T cells in healthy people across ages. Combining a sample-barcoded 5' primer with a J-beta primer mix, a second PCR ran for roughly 6 to 11 cycles. TCRdb independently ran MiXCR on the 5' RACE reads; one entry per CDR3 protein. The table lists about 1.6 million distinct CDR3 sequences, 30% to 40% of them singletons. Germline V gene data show CDR1 as SGHRS and CDR2 as YFSETQ. The V and J ends lost 4 bases and 0 bases, in that order; junction bases with no gene match: 7. The CDR3 runs to 16 residues. The specimen sequenced was blood. This TCR derives from a young woman in good health. The chain recombines TRBV5-1 with TRBJ1-1, with TRBD1 identical over 9 bases. CDR3 sequence reads: CASSPRQGGMNTEAFF. Here the CDR3 DNA reads TGCGCCAGCAGCCCAAGACAGGGGGGAATGAACACTGAAGCTTTCTTT.